A single sample is the source of the 25 T cell receptor beta chains below, sequenced in a study of shared clonotypes between healthy human individuals. Generated by immunoSEQ multiplex PCR, the TCRdb table keeps only in-frame clones and is missing some. The sample has 2,500,000 or so clones, under 95% seen once. The material sequenced was naive CD4+ T cells from PBMCs. Subset noted: CD45RA+ positively selected. These receptors were collected from a man aged 18 to 35 in good health. Some clones in this sample may be carry-over from other donors' samples.

For this clone: Additional DNA sequences in this sample encode the identical CDR3. V gene TRBV5-5 combines with J gene TRBJ2-7, with D unclear. Germline-derived CDR1 and CDR2 are SGHKS and YYEKEE (reference sequence). The CDR3 is 11 residues long. The V gene lost 3 bases and the J gene lost 2 bases, with 3 bases spanning the gap. The CDR3 loop reads CASSSAYEQYF. In DNA, the CDR3 is TGTGCCAGCAGCTCGGCCTACGAGCAGTACTTC.

The rearrangement links TRBV6-5 to TRBJ2-7; perhaps D is TRBD1 or TRBD2 (5 bases each). CDR1 is MNHEY, CDR2 SVGAGI, per germline. There are 15 residues in the CDR3. V lost 5 bases, J lost 2 bases, and 16 bases lay in between. CDR3 loop: CASSKTRDGTYEQYF. CDR3 DNA sequence: TGTGCCAGCAGTAAGACCCGGGACGGGACCTACGAGCAGTACTTC.

This chain uses TRBV18 with TRBJ1-1; D possibly corresponds to TRBD1 (6 bases). CDR3 length: 14 amino acids. V was shortened by 4 bases and J by 2 bases, with 11 bases between the two germline ends. Germline V CDR1 and CDR2: KGHSH, LQKENI. CDR3 sequence reads: CASSLDGGNTEAFF. DNA for the CDR3: TGTGCCAGCTCACTTGATGGGGGCAACACTGAAGCTTTCTTT.

V usage is TRBV27 and J usage is TRBJ2-1; possible D gene TRBD1, 6 bases. Between the trimmed V and J ends, which lost 5 bases and 8 bases, there was a span of 13 bases. Germline CDR1 and CDR2: MNHEY and SMNVEV (reference sequence). CDR3 length equals 13 residues. Here the CDR3 reads CASSPQRGYEQFF. The CDR3 DNA sequence: TGTGCCAGCAGTCCACAGAGGGGGTATGAGCAGTTCTTC.

The V gene is TRBV15, the J gene TRBJ1-1, with D unresolved. V was clipped by 5 bases and J by 1 base, with 11 bases between them. The germline gives CDR1 LNHNV, CDR2 YYDKDF (reference sequence). The CDR3 totals 14 residues. Written as DNA, the CDR3 is TGTGCCACCAGCCGTTCTTCTGGGAACACTGAAGCTTTCTTT. Amino acids: CATSRSSGNTEAFF.

The gene calls are TRBV5-1 and TRBJ2-5; 9 bases are a match to TRBD2. CDR3 length equals 15 residues. The V gene end was trimmed by 3 bases and the J gene end by 5 bases; junction bases not matched to a gene: 8. Germline-derived CDR1 and CDR2 are SGHRS and YFSETQ. The CDR3 region has the DNA TGCGCCAGCAGCTCAAATAGCGGGAGTCGGGAGACCCAGTACTTC. Protein: CASSSNSGSRETQYF.

As to this clone: At the DNA level, this CDR3 is encoded by other sequences in the same sample as well. The chain joins TRBV5-1 to TRBJ1-1; 7 bases line up with TRBD1. The ends lost 4 bases at V and 1 base at J; junction bases unmatched: 4. Germline lookup yields CDR1 SGHRS and CDR2 YFSETQ. The CDR3 is 14 residues long. The CDR3 DNA follows: TGCGCCAGCAGCCCGCAGGGGGGGAACACTGAAGCTTTCTTT. Translated: CASSPQGGNTEAFF.

The genes are TRBV19 and TRBJ2-3; possibly TRBD2 for D (7 bases). CDR3 length: 13 amino acids. Looked up from germline, CDR1 is LNHDA and CDR2 is SQIVND (reference sequence). The V end was cut by 8 bases, the J end by 2 bases, with 11 bases between. The CDR3 region is CASAGALTDTQYF. The CDR3 DNA is TGTGCCAGTGCGGGGGCCCTCACAGATACGCAGTATTTT. Looking up the rest from reference TRBV19 and TRBJ2-3 gives the full variable domain: DGGITQSPKYLFRKEGQNVTLSCEQNLNHDAMYWYRQDPGQGLRLIYYSQIVNDFQKGDIAEGYSVSREKKESFPLTVTSAQKNPTAFYLCASAGALTDTQYFGPGTRLTVL.

This clone was detected only once. V is TRBV30 and J is TRBJ2-7; the D gene is possibly TRBD2 (5 bases). Germline lookup yields CDR1 GTSNPN and CDR2 SVGIG (reference sequence). This CDR3 is built from 13 residues. Trimming removed 5 bases from V and 0 bases from J, with 11 bases in between. CDR3 in DNA: TGTGCCTGGTCATGGAGGAGCTCCTACGAGCAGTACTTC. Translation: CAWSWRSSYEQYF.

This chain connects TRBV11-2 to TRBJ2-5; D perhaps matches TRBD2 (6 bases). The CDR3 runs 13 residues. The V end lost 3 bases, the J end lost 4 bases, and 9 bases lay between the germline ends. The V gene's germline CDR1 is SGHAT and CDR2 FQNNGV. This chain's CDR3 is CASSFPGVETQYF. As DNA, the CDR3 is TGTGCCAGCAGCTTTCCGGGAGTAGAGACCCAGTACTTC. The complete variable domain, with remaining parts taken from reference TRBV11-2 and TRBJ2-5, reads EAGVAQSPRYKIIEKRQSVAFWCNPISGHATLYWYQQILGQGPKLLIQFQNNGVVDDSQLPKDRFSAERLKGVDSTLKIQPAKLEDSAVYLCASSFPGVETQYFGPGTRLLVL.

The rearrangement links TRBV19 to TRBJ2-5; 11 nucleotides match TRBD2. CDR3 length: 15 residues. Trimming removed 5 bases from V and 3 bases from J; junction bases left unmatched: 5. Per the germline V gene, CDR1 is LNHDA and CDR2 is SQIVND (reference sequence). CDR3 protein: CASSQGLAAEETQYF. The CDR3 bases are TGTGCCAGTAGTCAGGGACTAGCGGCGGAAGAGACCCAGTACTTC. Supplemented by reference TRBV19 and TRBJ2-5, the full variable domain reads DGGITQSPKYLFRKEGQNVTLSCEQNLNHDAMYWYRQDPGQGLRLIYYSQIVNDFQKGDIAEGYSVSREKKESFPLTVTSAQKNPTAFYLCASSQGLAAEETQYFGPGTRLLVL.

This sequence joins TRBV6-6 and TRBJ2-1, with 7 bases matching TRBD2. Germline-derived CDR1 and CDR2 are MNHNY and SVGAGI (reference sequence). J was trimmed by 9 bases and V by 5 bases; bases with no gene match: 13. There are 15 residues in the CDR3. CDR3 region: CASSRTRGEGREQFF. CDR3 coding DNA: TGTGCCAGCAGTCGGACGCGCGGGGAGGGGCGTGAGCAGTTCTTC.

The V call is TRBV5-1, the J call TRBJ2-7, with TRBD2 matching 7 bases. The CDR3 consists of 15 residues. The germline CDR1 and CDR2 sequences are SGHRS and YFSETQ. The V and J ends lost 4 bases and 3 bases, in that order; junction bases with no gene match: 10. CDR3 region: CASSPVAGSNYEQYF. CDR3 bases: TGCGCCAGCAGCCCGGTAGCGGGCTCTAACTACGAGCAGTACTTC.

The rearrangement uses TRBV18 and TRBJ1-2, with 7 bases fitting TRBD1. Trimming took 9 bases from V and 6 from J; bases not matched to a gene: 13. Per the germline V gene, CDR1 is KGHSH and CDR2 is LQKENI. This CDR3 is 14 amino acids long. The CDR3 DNA follows: TGTGCCAGGGAACAAGGGGGCGCTGAGGATGGCTACACCTTC. Protein: CAREQGGAEDGYTF.

V gene TRBV19 combines with J gene TRBJ1-2, with TRBD1 matching 9 bases. The CDR3 loop spans 14 amino acids. V was clipped by 5 bases and J by 3 bases; unmatched bases: 4. Germline CDR1 LNHDA, CDR2 SQIVND (reference sequence). The CDR3 here is CASSFRDRDYGYTF. The DNA for the CDR3 is TGTGCCAGTAGTTTCCGGGACAGGGACTATGGCTACACCTTC.

The chain combines TRBV4-1 with TRBJ1-1, with TRBD1 matching over 8 bases. The germline V gene has CDR1 MGHRA and CDR2 YSYEKL. CDR3 length equals 16 residues. V lost 3 bases and J lost 4; bases outside the gene matches: 10. This CDR3 is CASSHPSAGGVTEAFF. Written as DNA, the CDR3 is TGCGCCAGCAGCCACCCATCGGCAGGGGGCGTCACTGAAGCTTTCTTT.

This clone was seen a few times. The V and J genes are TRBV2 and TRBJ2-4, with D tentatively TRBD1 (5 bases). This CDR3 is built from 17 residues. In germline, CDR1 is SNHLY, CDR2 FYNNEI. V lost 5 bases, J lost 0 bases, and 17 bases lay in between. The CDR3 DNA sequence: TGTGCCAGCAGTTTTCGACAGATTAATCTAGCCAAAAACATTCAGTACTTC. The encoded protein is CASSFRQINLAKNIQYF. The full variable domain, with the rest looked up from reference TRBV2 and TRBJ2-4, is EPEVTQTPSHQVTQMGQEVILRCVPISNHLYFYWYRQILGQKVEFLVSFYNNEISEKSEIFDDQFSVERPDGSNFTLKIRSTKLEDSAMYFCASSFRQINLAKNIQYFGAGTRLSVL.

CDR3 sequence: CAWTFPGGGAKETQYF. As DNA, the CDR3 is TGTGCCTGGACCTTTCCGGGAGGAGGGGCTAAAGAGACCCAGTACTTC. This chain links TRBV30 with TRBJ2-5, with 7 nucleotides matching TRBD2. This CDR3 has 16 residues. The germline gives CDR1 GTSNPN, CDR2 SVGIG (reference sequence). The J segment lost 3 bases and the V segment lost 4 bases, leaving 14 bases of the junction unmatched.

The CDR3 DNA reads as TGCGCCAGCAGCAAGGGACCGGGCGAAAAACTGTTTTTT. It is translated as CASSKGPGEKLFF. The chain combines TRBV5-1 with TRBJ1-4; a weak D match, TRBD1 (5 bases). The germline CDR1 and CDR2 sequences are SGHRS and YFSETQ. Trimming took off 4 bases at V and 8 bases at J, with 12 bases between the two ends. The CDR3 length is 13 residues.

This rearrangement joins TRBV9 to TRBJ2-5; 11 positions match TRBD2. Losses at the gene ends were 3 bases for V and 5 bases for J; bases not matched to a gene: 15. CDR1 is SGDLS, CDR2 YYNGEE, per germline. CDR3 length: 18 residues. CDR3 DNA sequence: TGTGCCAGCAGCGCCGACGGGAGTAGCGGGAGGGCCTTTGAGACCCAGTACTTC. Its protein is CASSADGSSGRAFETQYF. The whole variable domain, filled in from reference TRBV9 and TRBJ2-5, reads DSGVTQTPKHLITATGQRVTLRCSPRSGDLSVYWYQQSLDQGLQFLIQYYNGEERAKGNILERFSAQQFPDLHSELNLSSLELGDSALYFCASSADGSSGRAFETQYFGPGTRLLVL.

On this clone: Other nucleotide sequences from this sample produce the same CDR3. The gene calls are TRBV5-4 and TRBJ2-2; unclear D gene. Per germline, CDR1 SGHNT and CDR2 YYREEE (reference sequence). The CDR3 is made up of 13 amino acids. V was clipped by 0 bases and J by 6 bases, with 6 bases between them. Here the CDR3 DNA reads TGTGCCAGCAGCTTGGCGGGTCCCGGGGAGCTGTTTTTT. This codes for CASSLAGPGELFF.

Notes on this clone: One end of the junction varies from germline; a read error may be responsible. The same CDR3 can be traced to other DNA sequences in this sample. The chain uses TRBV5-1 and TRBJ2-5; no clear D. Per germline, CDR1 SGHRS and CDR2 YFSETQ. This CDR3 has 12 amino acids. CDR3 amino acids: CASSLGQETQYF. The DNA for the CDR3 is TGCGCCAGCAGTTTGGGGCAAGAGACCCAGTACTTC.

This rearrangement joins TRBV11-2 to TRBJ2-3; 11 bases are a match to TRBD2. V trimming: 5 bases; J trimming: 4 bases; junction bases outside the gene matches: 11. Germline CDR1 is SGHAT and CDR2 is FQNNGV. This CDR3 has 17 amino acids. The CDR3: CASSVWASGRWSDTQYF. DNA of the CDR3: TGTGCCAGCAGCGTATGGGCTAGCGGGAGGTGGTCAGATACGCAGTATTTT.

The gene calls are TRBV7-9 and TRBJ2-7, with 9 bases that match TRBD2. Looked up from germline, CDR1 is SEHNR and CDR2 is FQNEAQ (reference sequence). The CDR3 has 14 amino acids. V was pared by 6 bases and J by 2 bases, with 5 bases of the junction left unmatched. The CDR3 DNA follows: TGTGCCAGCAGATTGGGACTAGCCGCCTACGAGCAGTACTTC. Translating gives CASRLGLAAYEQYF.

V usage is TRBV5-1 and J usage is TRBJ2-7; 7 bases align to TRBD2. This CDR3 is built from 13 residues. Trimming cost V 4 bases and J 5 bases; bases outside gene matches: 6. Germline V gene sequence: CDR1 SGHRS, CDR2 YFSETQ. The CDR3 DNA reads as TGCGCCAGCAGCCCCACTAGCGCCCACGAGCAGTACTTC. Its translation is CASSPTSAHEQYF.